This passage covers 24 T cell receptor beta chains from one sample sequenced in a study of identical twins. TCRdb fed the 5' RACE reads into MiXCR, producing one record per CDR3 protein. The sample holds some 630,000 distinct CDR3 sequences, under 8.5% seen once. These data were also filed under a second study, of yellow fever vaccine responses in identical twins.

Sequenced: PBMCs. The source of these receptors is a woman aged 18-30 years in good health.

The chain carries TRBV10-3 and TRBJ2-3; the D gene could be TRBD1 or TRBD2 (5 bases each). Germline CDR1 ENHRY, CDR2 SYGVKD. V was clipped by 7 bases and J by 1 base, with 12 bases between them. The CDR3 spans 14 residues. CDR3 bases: TGTGCCATCACTCCGGGACGGGGCACAGATACGCAGTATTTT. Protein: CAITPGRGTDTQYF.

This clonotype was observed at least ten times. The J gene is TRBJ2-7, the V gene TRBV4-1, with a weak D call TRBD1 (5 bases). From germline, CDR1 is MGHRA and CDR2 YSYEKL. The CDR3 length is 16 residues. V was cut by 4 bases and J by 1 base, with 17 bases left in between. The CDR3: CASSPVGLVTSYEQYF. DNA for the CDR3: TGCGCCAGCAGCCCAGTGGGGCTAGTTACTTCCTACGAGCAGTACTTC.

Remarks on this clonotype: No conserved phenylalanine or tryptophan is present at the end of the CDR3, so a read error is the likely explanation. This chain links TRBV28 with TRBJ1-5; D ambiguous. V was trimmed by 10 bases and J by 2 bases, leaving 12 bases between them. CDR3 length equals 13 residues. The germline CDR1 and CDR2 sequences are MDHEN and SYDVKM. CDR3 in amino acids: CATGGIGNQPQHC. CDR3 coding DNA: TGTGCCACAGGAGGGATTGGCAATCAGCCCCAGCATTGT.

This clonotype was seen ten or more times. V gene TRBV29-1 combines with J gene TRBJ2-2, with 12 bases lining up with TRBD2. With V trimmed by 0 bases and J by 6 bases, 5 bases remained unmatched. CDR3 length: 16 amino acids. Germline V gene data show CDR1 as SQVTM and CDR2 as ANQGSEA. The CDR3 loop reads CSVEDSPSGRAGELFF. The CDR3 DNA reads TGCAGCGTTGAAGATTCTCCTAGCGGGAGGGCCGGGGAGCTGTTTTTT.

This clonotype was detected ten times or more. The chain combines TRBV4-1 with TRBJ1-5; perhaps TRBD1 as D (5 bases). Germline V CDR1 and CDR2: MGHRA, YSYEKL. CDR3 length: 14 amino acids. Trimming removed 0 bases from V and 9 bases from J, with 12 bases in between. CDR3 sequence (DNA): TGCGCCAGCAGCCAAGATACGGGGCCTTTGCCCCAGCATTTT. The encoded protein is CASSQDTGPLPQHF.

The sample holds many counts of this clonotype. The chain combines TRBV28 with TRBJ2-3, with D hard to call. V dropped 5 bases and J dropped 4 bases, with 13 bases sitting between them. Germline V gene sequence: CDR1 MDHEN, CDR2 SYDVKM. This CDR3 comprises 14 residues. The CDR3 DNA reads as TGTGCCAGCAGTCCCCCCCCGGCAGCAGATACGCAGTATTTT. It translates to CASSPPPAADTQYF.

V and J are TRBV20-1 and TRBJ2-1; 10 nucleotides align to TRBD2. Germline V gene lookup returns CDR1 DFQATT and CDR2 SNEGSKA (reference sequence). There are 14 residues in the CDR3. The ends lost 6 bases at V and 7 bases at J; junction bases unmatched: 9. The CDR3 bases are TGCAGTGCCACCCCGGGACTAGCGTCAAATGAGCAGTTCTTC. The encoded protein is CSATPGLASNEQFF.

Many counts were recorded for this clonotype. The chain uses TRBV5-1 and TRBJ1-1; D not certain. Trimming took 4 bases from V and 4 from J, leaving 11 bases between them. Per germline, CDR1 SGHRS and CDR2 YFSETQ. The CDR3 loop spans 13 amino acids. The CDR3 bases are TGCGCCAGCAGCATCGAAAGGGCCACTGAAGCTTTCTTT. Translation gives CASSIERATEAFF.

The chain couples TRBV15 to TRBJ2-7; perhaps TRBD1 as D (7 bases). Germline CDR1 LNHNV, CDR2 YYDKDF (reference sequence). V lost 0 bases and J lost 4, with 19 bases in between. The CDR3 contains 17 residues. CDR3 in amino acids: CATSRDPGRQGGYEQYV. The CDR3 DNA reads TGTGCCACCAGCAGAGATCCGGGTCGTCAGGGGGGTTACGAGCAGTACGTC.

The CDR3 sequence is CASSLVAPRTMNTEAFF. CDR3 nucleotides: TGTGCCAGCAGCTTAGTGGCACCAAGGACGATGAACACTGAAGCTTTCTTT. The chain is built from TRBV7-2 and TRBJ1-1; D gene unclear. Trimming stripped 1 base from V and 0 bases from J, with 15 bases between. The CDR3 is 17 amino acids. Germline CDR1 SGHTA, CDR2 FQGNSA.

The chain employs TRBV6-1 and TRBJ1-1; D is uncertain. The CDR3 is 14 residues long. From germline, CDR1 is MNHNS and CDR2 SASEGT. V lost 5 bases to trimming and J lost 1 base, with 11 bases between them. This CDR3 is CASSPHMTNTEAFF. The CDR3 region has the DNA TGTGCCAGCAGTCCCCACATGACGAACACTGAAGCTTTCTTT.

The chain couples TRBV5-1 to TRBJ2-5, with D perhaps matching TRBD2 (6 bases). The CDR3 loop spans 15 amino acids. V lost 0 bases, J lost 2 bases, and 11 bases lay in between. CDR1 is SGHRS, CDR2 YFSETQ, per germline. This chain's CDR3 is CASSLVLARQETQYF. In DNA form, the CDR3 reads TGCGCCAGCAGCTTGGTTCTAGCGAGACAAGAGACCCAGTACTTC.

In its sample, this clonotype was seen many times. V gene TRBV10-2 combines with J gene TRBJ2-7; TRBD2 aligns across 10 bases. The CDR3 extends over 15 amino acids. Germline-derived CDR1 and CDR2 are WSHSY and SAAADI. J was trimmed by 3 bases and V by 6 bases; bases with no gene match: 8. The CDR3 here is CASREGSGGSYEQYV. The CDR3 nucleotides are TGCGCCAGCAGGGAGGGTAGCGGGGGGAGCTACGAGCAGTACGTC.

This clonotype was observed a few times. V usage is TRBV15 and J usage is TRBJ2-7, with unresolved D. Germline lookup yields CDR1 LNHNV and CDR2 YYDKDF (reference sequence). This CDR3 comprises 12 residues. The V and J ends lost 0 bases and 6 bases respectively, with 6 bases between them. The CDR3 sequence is CATSRDGSEQYV. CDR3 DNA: TGTGCCACCAGCAGAGATGGAAGCGAGCAGTACGTC.

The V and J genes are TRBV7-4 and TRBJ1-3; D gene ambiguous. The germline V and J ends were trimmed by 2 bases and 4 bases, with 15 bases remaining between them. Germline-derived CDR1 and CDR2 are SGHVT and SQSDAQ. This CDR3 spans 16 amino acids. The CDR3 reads CASSLRRRFMGNTIYF. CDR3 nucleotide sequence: TGTGCCAGCAGCTTAAGACGCAGGTTTATGGGAAACACCATATATTTT.

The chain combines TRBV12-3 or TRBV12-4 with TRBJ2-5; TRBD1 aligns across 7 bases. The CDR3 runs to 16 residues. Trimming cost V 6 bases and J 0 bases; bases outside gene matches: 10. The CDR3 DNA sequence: TGTGCCAGCAGCCATGGGACAGACCTGTACCAAGAGACCCAGTACTTC. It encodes CASSHGTDLYQETQYF.

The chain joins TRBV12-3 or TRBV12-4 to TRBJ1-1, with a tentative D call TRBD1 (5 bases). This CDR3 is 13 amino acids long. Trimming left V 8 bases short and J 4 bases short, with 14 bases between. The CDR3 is CASGPQAFTEAFF. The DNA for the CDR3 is TGTGCCAGCGGACCACAGGCTTTCACTGAAGCTTTCTTT.

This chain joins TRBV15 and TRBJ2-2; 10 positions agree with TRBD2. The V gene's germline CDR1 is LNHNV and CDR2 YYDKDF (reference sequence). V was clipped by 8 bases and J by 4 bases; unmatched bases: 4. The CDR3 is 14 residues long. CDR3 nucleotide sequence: TGTGCCACCTGGCTAGCGGGAGCCACCGGGGAGCTGTTTTTT. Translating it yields CATWLAGATGELFF.

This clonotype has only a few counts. In DNA form, the CDR3 reads TGTGCCAGCAGTTTATCGACGGCGTTAAATGAAAAACTGTTTTTT. Amino acids: CASSLSTALNEKLFF. J is TRBJ1-4 and V is TRBV27; D ambiguous. V was cut by 0 bases and J by 5 bases, with 10 bases left in between. Germline CDR1 and CDR2: MNHEY and SMNVEV (reference sequence). The CDR3 consists of 15 residues.

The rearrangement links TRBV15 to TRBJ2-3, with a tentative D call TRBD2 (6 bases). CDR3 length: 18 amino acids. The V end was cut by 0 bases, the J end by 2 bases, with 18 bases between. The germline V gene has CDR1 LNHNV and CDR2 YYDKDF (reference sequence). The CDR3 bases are TGTGCCACCAGCAGAGAGTGGGTCGGCGGGACTCCCACAGATACGCAGTATTTT. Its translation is CATSREWVGGTPTDTQYF.

CDR3 residues: CSAQPQTGRQETQYF. CDR3 DNA sequence: TGCAGTGCTCAGCCCCAGACAGGGCGGCAAGAGACCCAGTACTTC. The rearrangement links TRBV20-1 to TRBJ2-5; 7 bases agree with TRBD1. V gave up 5 bases and J gave up 2 bases; unmatched junction bases: 11. Germline V CDR1 and CDR2: DFQATT, SNEGSKA (reference sequence). This CDR3 contains 15 residues.

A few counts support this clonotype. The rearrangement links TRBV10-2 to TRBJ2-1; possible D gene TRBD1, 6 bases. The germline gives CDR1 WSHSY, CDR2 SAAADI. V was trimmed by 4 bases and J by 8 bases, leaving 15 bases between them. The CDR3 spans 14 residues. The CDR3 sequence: CASSATQGRDEQFF. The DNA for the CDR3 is TGCGCCAGCAGTGCGACACAGGGAAGAGATGAGCAGTTCTTC.

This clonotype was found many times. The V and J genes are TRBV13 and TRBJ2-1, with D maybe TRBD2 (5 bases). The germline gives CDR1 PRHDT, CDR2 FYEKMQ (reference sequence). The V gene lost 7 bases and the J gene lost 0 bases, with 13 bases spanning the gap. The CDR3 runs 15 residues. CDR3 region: CASTIDYYSYNEQFF. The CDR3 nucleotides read TGTGCCAGCACCATCGACTACTACTCCTACAATGAGCAGTTCTTC.

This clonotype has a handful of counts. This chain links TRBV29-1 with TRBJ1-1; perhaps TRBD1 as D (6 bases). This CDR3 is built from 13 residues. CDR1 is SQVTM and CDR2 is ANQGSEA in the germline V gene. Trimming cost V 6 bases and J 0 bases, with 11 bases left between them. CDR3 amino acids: CSVPDRLNTEAFF. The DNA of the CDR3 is TGCAGCGTCCCGGACAGACTGAACACTGAAGCTTTCTTT. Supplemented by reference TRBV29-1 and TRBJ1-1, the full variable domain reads SAVISQKPSRDICQRGTSLTIQCQVDSQVTMMFWYRQQPGQSLTLIATANQGSEATYESGFVIDKFPISRPNLTFSTLTVSNMSPEDSSIYLCSVPDRLNTEAFFGQGTRLTVV.